The rows below give T cell receptor beta chains drawn from one sample of a study of shared clonotypes between healthy human individuals. The protocol was immunoSEQ multiplex PCR, while the TCRdb copy is restricted to in-frame clones and leaves out a portion. There are some 2,400,000 clones in the sample; around 95% occur only once, and 0.1% to 0.15% lies in the top ten. Input material: naive CD4+ T cells sorted from blood. The receptors here all came from a young man in good health. Each CDR3 is given with its conserved first and last residue. Each record gives: V gene, D gene, clone size, J gene, CDR3 protein, CDR3 DNA. A D gene is named only where the DNA matches it firmly. Only some rows state a clone size, as once, few, many or a class for expanded clones.

v_call: TRBV5-1
d_call: .
clone_size: once
j_call: TRBJ2-1
cdr3_aa: CASSGQGAGSYNEQFF
cdr3_nt: TGCGCCAGCAGCGGGCAGGGTGCCGGCTCCTACAATGAGCAGTTCTTC

v_call: TRBV7-3
d_call: TRBD1
clone_size: .
j_call: TRBJ1-6
cdr3_aa: CASSAGTVVNSPLHF
cdr3_nt: TGTGCCAGCAGCGCTGGGACAGTTGTGAATTCACCCCTCCACTTT

v_call: TRBV7-9
d_call: .
clone_size: once
j_call: TRBJ2-7
cdr3_aa: CASSLPGRPKYF
cdr3_nt: TGTGCCAGCAGCCTCCCCGGAAGGCCTAAGTACTTC

v_call: TRBV29-1
d_call: .
clone_size: .
j_call: TRBJ1-2
cdr3_aa: CSALRAVGGYTF
cdr3_nt: TGCAGCGCCCTCCGGGCGGTCGGGGGCTACACCTTC

v_call: TRBV5-1
d_call: .
clone_size: .
j_call: TRBJ2-5
cdr3_aa: CASSLEQETQYF
cdr3_nt: TGCGCCAGCAGCCTAGAACAAGAGACCCAGTACTTC

v_call: TRBV4-3
d_call: .
clone_size: .
j_call: TRBJ2-7
cdr3_aa: CASSQGAGGEQYF
cdr3_nt: TGCGCCAGCAGCCAAGGGGCAGGGGGGGAGCAGTACTTC

v_call: TRBV7-2
d_call: TRBD2
clone_size: .
j_call: TRBJ2-2
cdr3_aa: CASSLRGGGIKNTGELFF
cdr3_nt: TGTGCCAGCAGCCTCCGGGGCGGGGGAATAAAGAACACCGGGGAGCTGTTTTTT

v_call: TRBV5-1
d_call: .
clone_size: .
j_call: TRBJ2-5
cdr3_aa: CASSLALGSQETQYF
cdr3_nt: TGCGCCAGCAGCTTGGCGCTGGGGTCCCAAGAGACCCAGTACTTC

v_call: TRBV5-4
d_call: TRBD1
clone_size: .
j_call: TRBJ1-4
cdr3_aa: CASSLGDRDNEKLFF
cdr3_nt: TGTGCCAGCAGCCTAGGGGACAGAGACAATGAAAAACTGTTTTTT

v_call: TRBV19
d_call: TRBD1
clone_size: .
j_call: TRBJ1-1
cdr3_aa: CASRAQGALGTEAFF
cdr3_nt: TGTGCCAGTAGGGCGCAGGGGGCCTTGGGCACTGAAGCTTTCTTT

v_call: TRBV18
d_call: .
clone_size: .
j_call: TRBJ2-1
cdr3_aa: CASSPQKNEQFF
cdr3_nt: TGTGCCAGCTCACCTCAGAAAAATGAGCAGTTCTTC

v_call: TRBV18
d_call: .
clone_size: .
j_call: TRBJ1-6
cdr3_aa: CASSQDRGGLSPLHF
cdr3_nt: TGTGCCAGCTCACAGGATCGGGGGGGCTTATCACCCCTCCACTTT

v_call: TRBV5-6
d_call: .
clone_size: .
j_call: TRBJ1-1
cdr3_aa: CASSYSNTEAFF
cdr3_nt: TGTGCCAGCAGCTACTCAAACACTGAAGCTTTCTTT

v_call: TRBV18
d_call: TRBD2
clone_size: .
j_call: TRBJ2-1
cdr3_aa: CASSLSSGYNEQFF
cdr3_nt: TGTGCCAGCTCACTGTCTAGCGGTTACAATGAGCAGTTCTTC

v_call: TRBV18
d_call: TRBD1
clone_size: .
j_call: TRBJ2-7
cdr3_aa: CASSRRTGLDEQYF
cdr3_nt: TGTGCCAGCTCACGGAGGACAGGGCTGGACGAGCAGTACTTC

v_call: TRBV30
d_call: TRBD1
clone_size: .
j_call: TRBJ2-5
cdr3_aa: CAWSVGQGGQETQYF
cdr3_nt: TGTGCCTGGAGTGTGGGACAGGGGGGCCAAGAGACCCAGTACTTC

v_call: TRBV7-9
d_call: TRBD2
clone_size: .
j_call: TRBJ2-7
cdr3_aa: CASSQGTSGSEQYF
cdr3_nt: TGTGCCAGCAGCCAAGGGACTAGCGGGTCCGAGCAGTACTTC

v_call: TRBV5-1
d_call: TRBD2
clone_size: .
j_call: TRBJ2-3
cdr3_aa: CASRSSGGQDTQYF
cdr3_nt: TGCGCCAGCAGATCTAGCGGGGGGCAGGATACGCAGTATTTT

v_call: TRBV19
d_call: .
clone_size: once
j_call: TRBJ2-2
cdr3_aa: CASSIGTANTGELFF
cdr3_nt: TGTGCCAGTAGTATAGGGACCGCGAACACCGGGGAGCTGTTTTTT

v_call: TRBV9
d_call: .
clone_size: .
j_call: TRBJ2-3
cdr3_aa: CASSADIDTQYF
cdr3_nt: TGTGCCAGCAGCGCGGATATAGATACGCAGTATTTT